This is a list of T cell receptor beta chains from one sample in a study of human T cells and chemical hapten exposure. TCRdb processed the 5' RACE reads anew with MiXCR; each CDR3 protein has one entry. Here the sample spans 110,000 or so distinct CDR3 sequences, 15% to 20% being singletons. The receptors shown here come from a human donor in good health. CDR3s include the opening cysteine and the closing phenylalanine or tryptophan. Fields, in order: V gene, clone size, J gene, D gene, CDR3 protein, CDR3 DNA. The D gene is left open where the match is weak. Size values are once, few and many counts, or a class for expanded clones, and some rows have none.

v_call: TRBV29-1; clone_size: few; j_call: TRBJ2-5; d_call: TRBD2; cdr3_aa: CSAVAGGETQYF; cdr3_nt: TGCAGCGCAGTAGCGGGAGGAGAGACCCAGTACTTC
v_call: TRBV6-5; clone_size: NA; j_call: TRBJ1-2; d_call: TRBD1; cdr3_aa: CASRQGQRYGYTF; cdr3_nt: TGTGCCAGCCGACAGGGACAGCGCTATGGCTACACCTTC
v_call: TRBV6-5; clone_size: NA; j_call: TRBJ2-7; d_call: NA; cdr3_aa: CASSPRLWDIYEQYF; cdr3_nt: TGTGCCAGCAGCCCTCGCCTTTGGGACATCTACGAGCAGTACTTC
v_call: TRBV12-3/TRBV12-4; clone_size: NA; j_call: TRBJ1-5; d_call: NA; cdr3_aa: CASSFNTQGGRNQPQHF; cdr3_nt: TGTGCCAGCAGTTTCAACACACAGGGAGGCAGGAATCAGCCCCAGCATTTT
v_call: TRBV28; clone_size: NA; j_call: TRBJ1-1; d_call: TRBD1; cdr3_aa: CASSPFPGTGMSYGAFF; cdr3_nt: TGTGCCAGCAGCCCCTTCCCCGGGACAGGGATGTCCTACGGTGCTTTCTTT
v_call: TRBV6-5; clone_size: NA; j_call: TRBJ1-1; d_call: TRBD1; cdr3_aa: CASSGSTGDTEAFF; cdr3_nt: TGTGCCAGCAGTGGATCGACAGGGGACACTGAAGCTTTCTTT
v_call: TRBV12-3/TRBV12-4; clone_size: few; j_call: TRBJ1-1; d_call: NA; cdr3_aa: CASSRQSGSTEAFF; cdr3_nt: TGTGCCAGCAGTCGACAGTCGGGGAGCACTGAAGCTTTCTTT
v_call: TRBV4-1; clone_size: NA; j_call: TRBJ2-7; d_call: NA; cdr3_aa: CASSQASGSSAYEQYF; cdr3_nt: TGCGCCAGCAGCCAAGCGTCGGGATCGTCGGCCTACGAGCAGTACTTC
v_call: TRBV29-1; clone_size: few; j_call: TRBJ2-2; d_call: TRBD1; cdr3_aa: CSGTGLDTGELFF; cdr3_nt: TGCAGCGGGACAGGGTTGGACACCGGGGAGCTGTTTTTT
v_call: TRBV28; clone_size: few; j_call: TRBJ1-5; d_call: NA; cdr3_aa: CASTSIGWENQPQHF; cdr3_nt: TGTGCCAGCACCTCCATAGGTTGGGAAAATCAGCCCCAGCATTTT
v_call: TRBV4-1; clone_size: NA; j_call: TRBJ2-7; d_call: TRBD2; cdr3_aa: CASSQRLAGDSYEQYF; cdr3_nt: TGCGCCAGCAGCCAAAGGCTAGCGGGAGACTCCTACGAGCAGTACTTC
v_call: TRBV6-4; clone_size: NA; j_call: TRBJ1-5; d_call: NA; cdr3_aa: CASSLESNQPQHF; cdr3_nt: TGTGCCAGCAGTTTGGAGAGCAATCAGCCCCAGCATTTT
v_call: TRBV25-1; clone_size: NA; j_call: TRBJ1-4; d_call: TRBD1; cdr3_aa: CASSEIRGPVEKLFF; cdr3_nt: TGTGCCAGCAGTGAAATTAGGGGGCCGGTTGAAAAACTGTTTTTT
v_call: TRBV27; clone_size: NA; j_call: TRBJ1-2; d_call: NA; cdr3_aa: CASSGGPGVLGYTF; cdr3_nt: TGTGCCAGCAGTGGGGGGCCAGGGGTCCTTGGCTACACCTTC